This T cell receptor (beta chain) derives from a study of tumor-infiltrating lymphocytes in localized non-small cell lung cancer. Only in-frame clones appear in the TCRdb table, and some are missing; sequencing was by immunoSEQ multiplex PCR. This table has about 15,000 clones, roughly four fifths appearing once. This clone was detected only a few times. The antigen remains unidentified. One junction end does not reproduce the germline sequence, and a read error may be involved. Germline V lookup: CDR1 MDHEN, CDR2 SYDVKM. CDR3 length: 11 amino acids. Whole-study results and caveats: Only some patients had TCR sequencing, depending on available tissue. Tumor T-cell fraction from TCR sequencing was not associated with recurrence-free survival (p = 0.61).

Sequencing used lung tumor tissue. The receptor comes from a human donor with non-small cell lung cancer. This sequence joins TRBV28 and TRBJ2-7; no clear D. CDR3 DNA sequence: TGTGCCAGCAGTTCATCCTCCGAGCAGTACTTC. Its translation is CASSSSSEQYF.